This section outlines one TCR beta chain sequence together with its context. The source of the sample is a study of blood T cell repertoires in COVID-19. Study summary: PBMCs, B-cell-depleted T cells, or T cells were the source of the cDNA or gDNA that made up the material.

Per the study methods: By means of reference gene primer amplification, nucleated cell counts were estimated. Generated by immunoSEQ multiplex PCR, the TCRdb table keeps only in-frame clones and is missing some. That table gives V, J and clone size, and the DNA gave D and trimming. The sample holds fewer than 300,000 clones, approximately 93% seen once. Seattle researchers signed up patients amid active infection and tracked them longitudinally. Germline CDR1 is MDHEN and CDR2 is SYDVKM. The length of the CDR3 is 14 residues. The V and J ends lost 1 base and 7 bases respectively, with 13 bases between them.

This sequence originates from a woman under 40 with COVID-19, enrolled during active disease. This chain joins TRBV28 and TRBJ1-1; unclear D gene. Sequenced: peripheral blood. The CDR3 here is CASSLFAEGFEAFF. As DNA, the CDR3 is TGTGCCAGCAGTTTATTCGCTGAGGGTTTTGAAGCTTTCTTT.